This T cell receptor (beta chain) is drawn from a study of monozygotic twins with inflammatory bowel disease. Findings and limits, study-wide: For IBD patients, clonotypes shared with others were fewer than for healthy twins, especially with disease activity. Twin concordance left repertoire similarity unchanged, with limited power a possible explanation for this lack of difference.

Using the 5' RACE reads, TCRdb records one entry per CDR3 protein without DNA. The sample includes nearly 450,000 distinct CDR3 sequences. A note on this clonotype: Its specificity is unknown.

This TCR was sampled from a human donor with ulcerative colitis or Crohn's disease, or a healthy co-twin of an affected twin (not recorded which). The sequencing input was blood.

This chain's CDR3 is CASSLTASSYNEQFF. This sequence joins TRBV27 and TRBJ2-1. Germline loops: CDR1 MNHEY, CDR2 SMNVEV (reference sequence). This CDR3 is 15 amino acids long.